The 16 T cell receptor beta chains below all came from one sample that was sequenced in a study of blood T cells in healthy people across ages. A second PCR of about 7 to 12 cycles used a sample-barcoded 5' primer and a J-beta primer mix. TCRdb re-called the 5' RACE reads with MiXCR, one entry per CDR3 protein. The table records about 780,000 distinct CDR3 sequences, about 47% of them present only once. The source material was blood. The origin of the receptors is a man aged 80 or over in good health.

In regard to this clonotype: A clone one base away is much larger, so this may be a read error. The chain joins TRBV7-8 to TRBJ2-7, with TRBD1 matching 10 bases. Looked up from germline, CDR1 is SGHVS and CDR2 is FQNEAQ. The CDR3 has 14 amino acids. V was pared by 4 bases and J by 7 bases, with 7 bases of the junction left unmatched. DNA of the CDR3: TGTGCCAGCAGCTGGACAGGGGGTGACAATGAGCAGTACTTC. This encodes CASSWTGGDNEQYF. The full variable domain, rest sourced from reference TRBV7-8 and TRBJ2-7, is GAGVSQSPRYKVAKRGQDVALRCDPISGHVSLFWYQQALGQGPEFLTYFQNEAQLDKSGLPSDRFFAERPEGSVSTLKIQRTQQEDSAVYLCASSWTGGDNEQYFGPGTRLTVT.

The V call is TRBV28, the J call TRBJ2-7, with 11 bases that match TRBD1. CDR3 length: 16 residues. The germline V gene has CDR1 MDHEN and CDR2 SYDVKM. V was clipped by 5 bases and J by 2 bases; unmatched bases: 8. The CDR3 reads CASSKPGQGGTYEQYF. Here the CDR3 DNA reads TGTGCCAGCAGTAAGCCGGGACAGGGGGGAACCTACGAGCAGTACTTC.

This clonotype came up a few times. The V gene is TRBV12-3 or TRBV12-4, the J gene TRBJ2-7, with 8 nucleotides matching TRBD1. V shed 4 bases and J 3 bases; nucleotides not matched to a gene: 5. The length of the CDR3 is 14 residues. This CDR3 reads CASSSSGGFYEQYF. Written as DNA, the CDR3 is TGTGCCAGCAGTTCGTCAGGGGGCTTCTACGAGCAGTACTTC.

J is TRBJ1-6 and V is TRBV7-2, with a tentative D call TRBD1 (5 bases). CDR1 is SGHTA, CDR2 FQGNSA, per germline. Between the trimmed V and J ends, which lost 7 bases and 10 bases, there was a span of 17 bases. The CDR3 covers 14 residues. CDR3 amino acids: CASTVGGSRSPLHF. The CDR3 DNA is TGTGCCAGCACCGTGGGGGGGTCTCGATCACCCCTCCACTTT.

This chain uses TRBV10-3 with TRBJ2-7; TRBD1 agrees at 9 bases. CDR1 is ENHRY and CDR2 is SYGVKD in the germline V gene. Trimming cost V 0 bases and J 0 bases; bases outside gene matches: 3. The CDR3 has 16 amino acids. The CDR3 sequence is CAISESQGQGSYEQYF. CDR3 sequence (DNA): TGTGCCATCAGTGAGTCGCAGGGACAGGGCTCCTACGAGCAGTACTTC.

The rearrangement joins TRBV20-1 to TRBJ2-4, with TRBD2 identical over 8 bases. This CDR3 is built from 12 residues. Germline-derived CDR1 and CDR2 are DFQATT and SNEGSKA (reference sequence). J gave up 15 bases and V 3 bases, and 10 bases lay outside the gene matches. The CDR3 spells CSASGRDYERYF. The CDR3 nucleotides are TGCAGTGCTAGCGGGAGGGACTACGAGCGGTACTTC.

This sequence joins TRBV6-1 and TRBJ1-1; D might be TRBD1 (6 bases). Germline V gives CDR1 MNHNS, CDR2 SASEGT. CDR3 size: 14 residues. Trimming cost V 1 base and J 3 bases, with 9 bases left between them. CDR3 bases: TGTGCCAGCAGTGAAGGGCAGGGGTACACTGAAGCTTTCTTT. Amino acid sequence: CASSEGQGYTEAFF.

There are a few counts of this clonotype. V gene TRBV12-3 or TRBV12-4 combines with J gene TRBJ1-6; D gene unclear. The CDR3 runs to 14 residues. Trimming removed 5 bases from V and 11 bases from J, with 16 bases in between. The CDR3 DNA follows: TGTGCCAGCAGTCCCCTTATGGGTTCAGCACCCCTCCACTTT. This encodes CASSPLMGSAPLHF.

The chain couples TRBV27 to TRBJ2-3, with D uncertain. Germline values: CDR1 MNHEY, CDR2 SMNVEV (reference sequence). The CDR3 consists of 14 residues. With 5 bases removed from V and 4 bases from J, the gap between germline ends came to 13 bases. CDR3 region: CASSAPFGADTQYF. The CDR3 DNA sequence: TGTGCCAGCAGTGCACCTTTTGGGGCAGATACGCAGTATTTT.

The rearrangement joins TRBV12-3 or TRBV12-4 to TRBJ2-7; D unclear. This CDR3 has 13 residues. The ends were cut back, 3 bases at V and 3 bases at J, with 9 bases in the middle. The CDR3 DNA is TGTGCCAGCAGTTTCGAGGAGAACTACGAGCAGTACTTC. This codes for CASSFEENYEQYF.

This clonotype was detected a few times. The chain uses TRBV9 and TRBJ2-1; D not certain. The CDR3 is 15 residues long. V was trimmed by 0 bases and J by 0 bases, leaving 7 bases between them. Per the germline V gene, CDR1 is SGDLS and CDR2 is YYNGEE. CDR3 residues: CASSVEWGSYNEQFF. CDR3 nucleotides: TGTGCCAGCAGCGTAGAGTGGGGCTCCTACAATGAGCAGTTCTTC.

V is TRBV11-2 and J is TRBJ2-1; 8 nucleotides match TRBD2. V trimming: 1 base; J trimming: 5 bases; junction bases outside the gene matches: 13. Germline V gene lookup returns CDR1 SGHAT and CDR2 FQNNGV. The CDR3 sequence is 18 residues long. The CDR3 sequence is CASSLAGALGLVNNEQFF. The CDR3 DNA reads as TGTGCCAGCAGCTTAGCGGGGGCCCTGGGACTAGTAAACAATGAGCAGTTCTTC.

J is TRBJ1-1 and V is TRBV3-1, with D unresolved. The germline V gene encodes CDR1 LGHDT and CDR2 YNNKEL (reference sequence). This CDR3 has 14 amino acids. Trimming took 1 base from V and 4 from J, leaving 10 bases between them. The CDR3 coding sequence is TGTGCCAGCAGCCAAGTCCAGGTTATCACTGAAGCTTTCTTT. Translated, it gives CASSQVQVITEAFF. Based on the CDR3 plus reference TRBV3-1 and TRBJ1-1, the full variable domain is DTAVSQTPKYLVTQMGNDKSIKCEQNLGHDTMYWYKQDSKKFLKIMFSYNNKELIINETVPNRFSPKSPDKAHLNLHINSLELGDSAVYFCASSQVQVITEAFFGQGTRLTVV.

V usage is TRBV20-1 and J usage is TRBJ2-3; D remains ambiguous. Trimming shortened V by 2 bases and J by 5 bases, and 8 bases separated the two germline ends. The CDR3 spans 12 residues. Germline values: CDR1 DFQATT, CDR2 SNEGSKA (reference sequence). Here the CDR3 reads CSARRPGDTQYF. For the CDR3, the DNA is TGCAGTGCTAGACGACCTGGAGATACGCAGTATTTT.

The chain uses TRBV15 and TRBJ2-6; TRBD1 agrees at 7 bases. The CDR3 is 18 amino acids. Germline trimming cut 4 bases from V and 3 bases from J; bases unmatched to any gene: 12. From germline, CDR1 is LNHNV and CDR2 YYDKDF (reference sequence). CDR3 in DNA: TGTGCCACCAGCAAACAGGGGTGGGGAGAGGATGGGGCCAACGTCCTGACTTTC. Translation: CATSKQGWGEDGANVLTF.

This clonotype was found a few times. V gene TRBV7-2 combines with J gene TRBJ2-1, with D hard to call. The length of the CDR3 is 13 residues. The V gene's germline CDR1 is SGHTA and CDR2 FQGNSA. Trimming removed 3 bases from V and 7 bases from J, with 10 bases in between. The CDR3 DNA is TGTGCCAGCAGCTTGGACGTGTCTAATGAGCAGTTCTTC. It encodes CASSLDVSNEQFF.